The 10 T cell receptor beta chains reported below all come from one sample, sequenced in a study of T cell responses to AZD1222 COVID-19 vaccine (dated by TCRdb to about 2021). Sample time point, as interpreted from the label and publication: about 28 days (+/-7) after the second vaccine dose. In the paper's terms, the treatment or condition label means: meningococcal conjugate vaccine given as trial control. The library was produced with the immunoSEQ multiplex PCR assay. TCRdb took over this immuneACCESS table, retaining in-frame rearrangements with V and J assigned. Such tables are incomplete; in checked studies, under half of the missing clones stem from an unresolved V gene, and the remainder is unexplained. This sample comprises some 170,000 clones, 90% to 95% of them detected only once. The ten largest make up around 1% of the sample. The specimen was peripheral blood, collected 28 days after the second dose of the MenACWY control vaccine. The receptors here all came from an adult who received the MenACWY meningococcal vaccine as a control.

The rearrangement links TRBV6-6 to TRBJ1-5; no definite D call. V was trimmed by 2 bases and J by 4 bases, leaving 6 bases between them. Germline lookup yields CDR1 MNHNY and CDR2 SVGAGI (reference sequence). This CDR3 is built from 13 residues. The chain's CDR3 is CASSYRGNQPQHF. In DNA, the CDR3 is TGTGCCAGCAGTTACCGAGGTAATCAGCCCCAGCATTTT.

The chain links TRBV6-5 to TRBJ2-3, with unresolved D. The CDR3 length is 13 residues. Trimming pared 5 bases from V and 2 bases from J, leaving 8 bases between. Germline CDR1 and CDR2: MNHEY and SVGAGI. The CDR3 here is CASSRHNTDTQYF. For the CDR3, the DNA is TGTGCCAGCAGTAGGCACAACACAGATACGCAGTATTTT.

This clone was counted a single time. The rearrangement uses TRBV6-5 and TRBJ2-1; D call uncertain. The CDR3 extends over 13 amino acids. The ends were cut back, 0 bases at V and 7 bases at J, with 7 bases in the middle. The V gene's germline CDR1 is MNHEY and CDR2 SVGAGI. The CDR3 reads CASSYSRENEQFF. The CDR3 nucleotides read TGTGCCAGCAGTTACTCGAGAGAAAATGAGCAGTTCTTC.

This sequence joins TRBV5-1 and TRBJ1-6; 7 bases line up with TRBD1. The germline gives CDR1 SGHRS, CDR2 YFSETQ. CDR3 length: 16 amino acids. With V trimmed by 0 bases and J by 7 bases, 7 bases remained unmatched. The CDR3 here is CASSLDGPTGNSPLHF. In DNA, the CDR3 is TGCGCCAGCAGCTTGGATGGCCCGACAGGGAATTCACCCCTCCACTTT.

The V and J genes are TRBV6-6 and TRBJ2-1; D is possibly TRBD2 (5 bases). Trimming left V 2 bases short and J 0 bases short, with 8 bases between. CDR3 length equals 15 residues. The germline gives CDR1 MNHNY, CDR2 SVGAGI (reference sequence). CDR3 amino acids: CASSYGAVSYNEQFF. The DNA of the CDR3 is TGTGCCAGCAGTTACGGAGCGGTCTCCTACAATGAGCAGTTCTTC.

The genes are TRBV30 and TRBJ2-3, with 8 bases matching TRBD1. Germline V gene data show CDR1 as GTSNPN and CDR2 as SVGIG (reference sequence). The length of the CDR3 is 14 residues. Trimming at V came to 3 bases and at J to 3 bases, leaving 5 bases not matched to a gene. The DNA for the CDR3 is TGTGCCTGGAGCACAGGGGGAGCGACAGATACGCAGTATTTT. Translated: CAWSTGGATDTQYF.

The chain couples TRBV9 to TRBJ1-1; maybe TRBD1 (6 bases). Germline V gene data show CDR1 as SGDLS and CDR2 as YYNGEE. This CDR3 comprises 15 residues. V was clipped by 4 bases and J by 3 bases, with 16 bases between them. This chain's CDR3 is CASSPFDRRDTEAFF. The CDR3 coding sequence is TGTGCCAGCAGCCCGTTCGACAGGAGGGACACTGAAGCTTTCTTT.

V gene TRBV12-3 or TRBV12-4 combines with J gene TRBJ1-1; D is undetermined. V was clipped by 3 bases and J by 4 bases, with 9 bases between them. This CDR3 comprises 13 residues. Here the CDR3 reads CASSLEGPTEAFF. The CDR3 coding sequence is TGTGCCAGCAGTTTGGAGGGTCCCACTGAAGCTTTCTTT.

V is TRBV10-3 and J is TRBJ1-1, with D unclear. Trimming removed 10 bases at V and 0 bases at J, with 15 bases between. Germline loops: CDR1 ENHRY, CDR2 SYGVKD. CDR3 length: 14 amino acids. CDR3 DNA: TGTGCCACCGATCAAGGACGGATGAACACTGAAGCTTTCTTT. Translation: CATDQGRMNTEAFF.

This chain uses TRBV29-1 with TRBJ1-1; 7 bases align to TRBD1. After removal of 7 bases from V and 3 bases from J, the junction contained 8 bases not matched to a gene. Germline V lookup: CDR1 SQVTM, CDR2 ANQGSEA. The CDR3 is 13 residues long. This CDR3 is CSAKTGIHTEAFF. The DNA of the CDR3 is TGCAGCGCAAAGACAGGGATTCACACTGAAGCTTTCTTT.